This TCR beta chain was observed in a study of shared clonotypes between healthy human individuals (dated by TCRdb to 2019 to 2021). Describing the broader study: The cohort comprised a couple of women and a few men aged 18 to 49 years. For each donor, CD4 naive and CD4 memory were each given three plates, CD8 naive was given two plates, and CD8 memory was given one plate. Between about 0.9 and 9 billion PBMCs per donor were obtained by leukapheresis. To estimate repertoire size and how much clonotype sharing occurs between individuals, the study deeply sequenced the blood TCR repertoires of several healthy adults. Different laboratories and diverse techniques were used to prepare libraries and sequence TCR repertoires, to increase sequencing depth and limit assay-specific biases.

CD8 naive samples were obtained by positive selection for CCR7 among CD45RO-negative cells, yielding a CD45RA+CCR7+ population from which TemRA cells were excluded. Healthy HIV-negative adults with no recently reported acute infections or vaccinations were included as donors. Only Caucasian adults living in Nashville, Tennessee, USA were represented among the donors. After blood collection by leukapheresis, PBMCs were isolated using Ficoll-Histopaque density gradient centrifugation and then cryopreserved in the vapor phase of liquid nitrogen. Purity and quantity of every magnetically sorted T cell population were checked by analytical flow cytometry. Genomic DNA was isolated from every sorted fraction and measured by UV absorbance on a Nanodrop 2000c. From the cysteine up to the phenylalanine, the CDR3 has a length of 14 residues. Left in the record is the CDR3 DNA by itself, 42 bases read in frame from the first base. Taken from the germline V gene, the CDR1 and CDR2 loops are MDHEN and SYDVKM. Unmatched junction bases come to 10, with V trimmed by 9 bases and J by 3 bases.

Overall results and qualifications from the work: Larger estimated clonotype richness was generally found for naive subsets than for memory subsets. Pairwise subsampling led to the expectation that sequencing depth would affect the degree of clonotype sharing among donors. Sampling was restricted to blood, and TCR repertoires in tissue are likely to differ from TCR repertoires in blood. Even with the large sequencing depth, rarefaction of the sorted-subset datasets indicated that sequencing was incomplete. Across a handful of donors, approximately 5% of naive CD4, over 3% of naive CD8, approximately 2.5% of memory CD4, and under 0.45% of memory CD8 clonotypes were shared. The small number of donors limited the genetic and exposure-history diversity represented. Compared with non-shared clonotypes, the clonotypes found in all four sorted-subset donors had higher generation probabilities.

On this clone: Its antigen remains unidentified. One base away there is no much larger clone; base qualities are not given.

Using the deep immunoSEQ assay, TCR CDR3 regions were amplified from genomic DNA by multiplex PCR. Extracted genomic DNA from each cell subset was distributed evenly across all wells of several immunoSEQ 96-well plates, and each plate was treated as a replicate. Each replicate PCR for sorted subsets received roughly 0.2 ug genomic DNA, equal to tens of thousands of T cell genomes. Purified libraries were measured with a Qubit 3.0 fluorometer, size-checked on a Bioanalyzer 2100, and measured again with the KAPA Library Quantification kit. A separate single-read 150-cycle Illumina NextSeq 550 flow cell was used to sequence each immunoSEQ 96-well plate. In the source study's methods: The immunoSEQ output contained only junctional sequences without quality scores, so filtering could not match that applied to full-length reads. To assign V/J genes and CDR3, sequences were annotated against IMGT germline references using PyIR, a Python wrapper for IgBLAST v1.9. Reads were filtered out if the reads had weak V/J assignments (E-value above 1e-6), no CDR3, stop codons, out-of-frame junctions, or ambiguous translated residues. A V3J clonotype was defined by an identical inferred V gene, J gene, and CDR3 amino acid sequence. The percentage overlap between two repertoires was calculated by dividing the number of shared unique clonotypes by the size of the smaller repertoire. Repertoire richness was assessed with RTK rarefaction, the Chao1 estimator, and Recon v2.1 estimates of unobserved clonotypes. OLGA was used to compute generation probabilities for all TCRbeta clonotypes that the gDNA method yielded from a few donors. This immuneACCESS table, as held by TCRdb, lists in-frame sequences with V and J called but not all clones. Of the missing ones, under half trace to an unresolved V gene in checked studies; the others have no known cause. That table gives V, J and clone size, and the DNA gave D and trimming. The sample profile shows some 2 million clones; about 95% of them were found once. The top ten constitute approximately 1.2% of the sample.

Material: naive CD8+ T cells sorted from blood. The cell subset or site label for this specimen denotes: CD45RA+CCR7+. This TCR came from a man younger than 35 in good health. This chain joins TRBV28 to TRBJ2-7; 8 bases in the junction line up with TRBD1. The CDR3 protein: CARPGQGGLYEQYF. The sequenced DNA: TGTGCCAGACCCGGACAGGGCGGGCTCTACGAGCAGTACTTC.